These T cell receptor beta chains were read from a single sample in a study of T cell responses to AZD1222 COVID-19 vaccine. Here immunoSEQ multiplex PCR was the method, and the copy in TCRdb shows in-frame clones only, minus some. The repertoire holds about 120,000 clones, with around nine tenths as singletons. Here the sequenced sample was peripheral blood, taken on day 0 of MenACWY control vaccination. The receptors shown here come from an adult in good health. The CDR3 runs from the conserved cysteine through the conserved F or W. The D gene is left open where the match is weak. Only some rows state a clone size, as once, few, many or a class for expanded clones.

j_gene: TRBJ2-7; v_gene: TRBV6-4; abundance: -; d_gene: -; CDR3nt: TGTGCCAGCAGTGACGGCGCCTGCTCCTACGAGCAGTACTTC; CDR3aa: CASSDGACSYEQYF
j_gene: TRBJ2-3; v_gene: TRBV11-3; abundance: -; d_gene: -; CDR3nt: TGTGCCAGCAGCGATCGCATTCTAGCGCCTAGCACAGATACGCAGTATTTT; CDR3aa: CASSDRILAPSTDTQYF
j_gene: TRBJ2-1; v_gene: TRBV11-3; abundance: -; d_gene: TRBD2; CDR3nt: TGTGCCAGCAGCTCAGGGACTAGCGGGAGGGCCGATGAGCAGTTCTTC; CDR3aa: CASSSGTSGRADEQFF
j_gene: TRBJ2-2; v_gene: TRBV29-1; abundance: -; d_gene: -; CDR3nt: TGCAGCGTCAATGGTGGACGCTTGAACACCGGGGAGCTGTTTTTT; CDR3aa: CSVNGGRLNTGELFF
j_gene: TRBJ2-7; v_gene: TRBV6-4; abundance: -; d_gene: -; CDR3nt: TGTGCCAGCAGTGACGCAGGGATCCCCTACGAGCAGTACTTC; CDR3aa: CASSDAGIPYEQYF
j_gene: TRBJ1-6; v_gene: TRBV5-1; abundance: -; d_gene: TRBD1; CDR3nt: TGCGCCAGCAGCTTGGGGCCGACAGGGGATAATTCACCCCTCCACTTT; CDR3aa: CASSLGPTGDNSPLHF
j_gene: TRBJ2-3; v_gene: TRBV9; abundance: -; d_gene: -; CDR3nt: TGTGCCAGCAGCGTAGGTCGGCGGGAATTCGGCTCAGATACGCAGTATTTT; CDR3aa: CASSVGRREFGSDTQYF
j_gene: TRBJ2-1; v_gene: TRBV18; abundance: -; d_gene: -; CDR3nt: TGTGCCAGCTCACCGGGCCCTTCGTCGGAGTCCTACAATGAGCAGTTCTTC; CDR3aa: CASSPGPSSESYNEQFF
j_gene: TRBJ2-3; v_gene: TRBV4-2; abundance: once; d_gene: -; CDR3nt: TGTGCCAGCAGCCAAGAGGCGGGGCTCCAAGATACGCAGTATTTT; CDR3aa: CASSQEAGLQDTQYF
j_gene: TRBJ1-5; v_gene: TRBV18; abundance: -; d_gene: TRBD1; CDR3nt: TGTGCCAGCTCACCACGGCAGGGGGTTCAGCCCCAGCATTTT; CDR3aa: CASSPRQGVQPQHF
j_gene: TRBJ2-7; v_gene: TRBV4-3; abundance: -; d_gene: -; CDR3nt: TGCGCCAGCAGCCAAGATACCGACCCCCTCTCCTACGAGCAGTACTTC; CDR3aa: CASSQDTDPLSYEQYF
j_gene: TRBJ1-1; v_gene: TRBV2; abundance: -; d_gene: TRBD1; CDR3nt: TGTGCCAGCACCGGGACAGGGAACACTGAAGCTTTCTTT; CDR3aa: CASTGTGNTEAFF
j_gene: TRBJ2-1; v_gene: TRBV5-4; abundance: -; d_gene: TRBD2; CDR3nt: TGTGCCAGCAGCTTGGTTGTGACTAGCAGCAATGAGCAGTTCTTC; CDR3aa: CASSLVVTSSNEQFF
j_gene: TRBJ1-1; v_gene: TRBV6-6; abundance: -; d_gene: -; CDR3nt: TGTGCCAGCTCAACCCTTGAAGCTTTCTTT; CDR3aa: CASSTLEAFF
j_gene: TRBJ1-2; v_gene: TRBV29-1; abundance: -; d_gene: -; CDR3nt: TGCAGCGTTGAAGGACAGAAAGCTAACTATGGCTACACCTTC; CDR3aa: CSVEGQKANYGYTF
j_gene: TRBJ1-2; v_gene: TRBV6-5; abundance: -; d_gene: -; CDR3nt: TGTGCCAGCACCACACCTCCGAGCTATGGCTACACCTTC; CDR3aa: CASTTPPSYGYTF
j_gene: TRBJ1-5; v_gene: TRBV7-2; abundance: -; d_gene: -; CDR3nt: TGTGCCAGCAGCTTGGCCAGCAATCAGCCCCAGCATTTT; CDR3aa: CASSLASNQPQHF
j_gene: TRBJ2-1; v_gene: TRBV7-9; abundance: -; d_gene: -; CDR3nt: TGTGCCAGCAGCCGAGACTACTCCTACAATGAGCAGTTCTTC; CDR3aa: CASSRDYSYNEQFF
j_gene: TRBJ2-7; v_gene: TRBV19; abundance: -; d_gene: TRBD1; CDR3nt: TGTGCCAGTAGCCCCATGACAGGGGGTCCATCCGAGCAGTACTTC; CDR3aa: CASSPMTGGPSEQYF
j_gene: TRBJ2-2; v_gene: TRBV4-1; abundance: -; d_gene: -; CDR3nt: TGCGCCAGCAGCTCGGGACCGAGGAGCGGGGAGCTGTTTTTT; CDR3aa: CASSSGPRSGELFF
j_gene: TRBJ1-1; v_gene: TRBV25-1; abundance: -; d_gene: -; CDR3nt: TGTGCCAGCAGTCCAGACAGAACGAACACTGAAGCTTTCTTT; CDR3aa: CASSPDRTNTEAFF
j_gene: TRBJ1-6; v_gene: TRBV2; abundance: -; d_gene: -; CDR3nt: TGTGCCAGCAGTGAAGGGGCGACAAGAAGTAGGGATTCACCCCTCCACTTT; CDR3aa: CASSEGATRSRDSPLHF
j_gene: TRBJ2-7; v_gene: TRBV5-1; abundance: few; d_gene: TRBD1; CDR3nt: TGCGCCAGCAGCGTGGACAGGGGATTCTACGAGCAGTACTTC; CDR3aa: CASSVDRGFYEQYF
j_gene: TRBJ2-6; v_gene: TRBV6-2/TRBV6-3; abundance: -; d_gene: -; CDR3nt: TGTGCCAGCAGTCTGCCGGGAAGCATCTCTGGGGCCAACGTCCTGACTTTC; CDR3aa: CASSLPGSISGANVLTF
j_gene: TRBJ1-2; v_gene: TRBV5-4; abundance: -; d_gene: -; CDR3nt: TGTGCCAGCAGCACGTCAACTCTTAACTATGGCTACACCTTC; CDR3aa: CASSTSTLNYGYTF
j_gene: TRBJ2-1; v_gene: TRBV27; abundance: -; d_gene: -; CDR3nt: TGTGCCAGCAGTTATCCGGGACTTTACAATGAGCAGTTCTTC; CDR3aa: CASSYPGLYNEQFF
j_gene: TRBJ1-1; v_gene: TRBV6-2/TRBV6-3; abundance: -; d_gene: -; CDR3nt: TGTGCCAGCAGTTACTCGATTGGGACCTCCCCGGCTTTCTTT; CDR3aa: CASSYSIGTSPAFF
j_gene: TRBJ1-1; v_gene: TRBV6-5; abundance: -; d_gene: -; CDR3nt: TGTGCCAGCAGATGGTCGGGGGCAGTAACTGAAGCTTTCTTT; CDR3aa: CASRWSGAVTEAFF
j_gene: TRBJ1-4; v_gene: TRBV5-1; abundance: few; d_gene: TRBD1; CDR3nt: TGCGCCAGCAGCTTGGGACAGGGCGGAGGTGAAAAACTGTTTTTT; CDR3aa: CASSLGQGGGEKLFF
j_gene: TRBJ2-1; v_gene: TRBV11-3; abundance: -; d_gene: -; CDR3nt: TGTGCCAGCAGCTTAGATAGTTACAATGAGCAGTTCTTC; CDR3aa: CASSLDSYNEQFF
j_gene: TRBJ1-2; v_gene: TRBV27; abundance: once; d_gene: TRBD1; CDR3nt: TGTGCCAGCAGTTCCGACAGGGGTGGGGGCTACACCTTC; CDR3aa: CASSSDRGGGYTF
j_gene: TRBJ2-7; v_gene: TRBV27; abundance: -; d_gene: -; CDR3nt: TGTGCCAGCAGTCCAGACTCAATCAGATACGAGCAGTACTTC; CDR3aa: CASSPDSIRYEQYF
j_gene: TRBJ2-3; v_gene: TRBV4-1; abundance: -; d_gene: -; CDR3nt: TGCGCCAGCAGCTCCCCCCTAGATACGCAGTATTTT; CDR3aa: CASSSPLDTQYF
j_gene: TRBJ2-7; v_gene: TRBV6-5; abundance: -; d_gene: TRBD1; CDR3nt: TGTGCCAGCAGTCCACGACCGGGACAGGCCTACGAGCAGTACTTC; CDR3aa: CASSPRPGQAYEQYF
j_gene: TRBJ2-7; v_gene: TRBV11-3; abundance: -; d_gene: -; CDR3nt: TGTGCCAGCAGCTTACCCGGGGGATACGAGCAGTACTTC; CDR3aa: CASSLPGGYEQYF
j_gene: TRBJ1-2; v_gene: TRBV9; abundance: -; d_gene: TRBD1; CDR3nt: TGTGCCAGCAGCGTAGCAGGACAGGGGAGCATCTATGGCTACACCTTC; CDR3aa: CASSVAGQGSIYGYTF
j_gene: TRBJ1-5; v_gene: TRBV7-2; abundance: -; d_gene: -; CDR3nt: TGTGCCAGCAGCTTAACGAGCAATCAGCCCCAGCATTTT; CDR3aa: CASSLTSNQPQHF
j_gene: TRBJ1-1; v_gene: TRBV6-5; abundance: -; d_gene: TRBD1; CDR3nt: TGTGCCAGCAGTTTACAGGGGGCCTCGAACACTGAAGCTTTCTTT; CDR3aa: CASSLQGASNTEAFF
j_gene: TRBJ1-2; v_gene: TRBV6-1; abundance: -; d_gene: TRBD1; CDR3nt: TGTGCCAGCAGTGAGCGAACAGGGGGCGGCTATGGCTACACCTTC; CDR3aa: CASSERTGGGYGYTF
j_gene: TRBJ1-1; v_gene: TRBV19; abundance: -; d_gene: -; CDR3nt: TGTGCCAGTAGTATACAGGGTAGGAGCACTGAAGCTTTCTTT; CDR3aa: CASSIQGRSTEAFF
j_gene: TRBJ2-1; v_gene: TRBV3-1/TRBV3-2; abundance: -; d_gene: -; CDR3nt: TGTGCCAGCAGAGGGACTTCCTCGGTCTATGAGCAGTTCTTC; CDR3aa: CASRGTSSVYEQFF
j_gene: TRBJ1-1; v_gene: TRBV9; abundance: once; d_gene: -; CDR3nt: TGTGCCAGCAGCGTATCGGTGGGACTCCAGGGGACTGAAGCTTTCTTT; CDR3aa: CASSVSVGLQGTEAFF
j_gene: TRBJ2-5; v_gene: TRBV12-3/TRBV12-4; abundance: -; d_gene: -; CDR3nt: TGTGCCAGCAGTAGACTAGGGATGGAGACCCAGTACTTC; CDR3aa: CASSRLGMETQYF
j_gene: TRBJ2-4; v_gene: TRBV7-8; abundance: -; d_gene: TRBD1; CDR3nt: TGTGCCAGCAGCCGTCGACAGGGTGGGGACATTCAGTACTTC; CDR3aa: CASSRRQGGDIQYF
j_gene: TRBJ2-2; v_gene: TRBV4-3; abundance: -; d_gene: -; CDR3nt: TGCGCCAGCAGCCAAGCACACACCCGGACACCGACCGGGGAGCTGTTTTTT; CDR3aa: CASSQAHTRTPTGELFF
j_gene: TRBJ2-7; v_gene: TRBV2; abundance: -; d_gene: TRBD1; CDR3nt: TGTGCCAGCAGTGACGGACAGGGTTCCTACGAGCAGTACTTC; CDR3aa: CASSDGQGSYEQYF
j_gene: TRBJ2-3; v_gene: TRBV3-1/TRBV3-2; abundance: -; d_gene: -; CDR3nt: TGTGCCAGCAGCCAAGAAGGGCCTGTCACAGATACGCAGTATTTT; CDR3aa: CASSQEGPVTDTQYF
j_gene: TRBJ2-5; v_gene: TRBV3-1/TRBV3-2; abundance: -; d_gene: -; CDR3nt: TGTGCCAGCAGCCAAGATTTCGGTTCTGTTGGGACCCAGTACTTC; CDR3aa: CASSQDFGSVGTQYF
j_gene: TRBJ2-1; v_gene: TRBV27; abundance: -; d_gene: TRBD2; CDR3nt: TGTGCCAGCAGTTCCGGGACTAGCGGAAAGCGAGTGTCCTACAATGAGCAGTTCTTC; CDR3aa: CASSSGTSGKRVSYNEQFF
j_gene: TRBJ1-2; v_gene: TRBV30; abundance: -; d_gene: TRBD1; CDR3nt: TGTGCCTGGGCCAGGGACAGCAACTATGGCTACACCTTC; CDR3aa: CAWARDSNYGYTF
j_gene: TRBJ1-2; v_gene: TRBV7-9; abundance: -; d_gene: TRBD1; CDR3nt: TGTGCCAGCAGCTTACCTATTACAGGGGGCGACTACACCTTC; CDR3aa: CASSLPITGGDYTF
j_gene: TRBJ2-1; v_gene: TRBV9; abundance: -; d_gene: -; CDR3nt: TGTGCCAGCAGCGTGACTAGCTACAATGAGCAGTTCTTC; CDR3aa: CASSVTSYNEQFF
j_gene: TRBJ1-4; v_gene: TRBV27; abundance: -; d_gene: -; CDR3nt: TGTGCCAGCCGCGGTCATACACGTGAAAAACTGTTTTTT; CDR3aa: CASRGHTREKLFF
j_gene: TRBJ1-6; v_gene: TRBV10-2; abundance: -; d_gene: -; CDR3nt: TGCGCCAGCAGTGAGTCGACGGGAACAGCCCTCCACTTT; CDR3aa: CASSESTGTALHF
j_gene: TRBJ1-1; v_gene: TRBV5-1; abundance: once; d_gene: TRBD1; CDR3nt: TGCGCCAGCAGCTTGGGACAGGGGCTTGACACTGAAGCTTTCTTT; CDR3aa: CASSLGQGLDTEAFF